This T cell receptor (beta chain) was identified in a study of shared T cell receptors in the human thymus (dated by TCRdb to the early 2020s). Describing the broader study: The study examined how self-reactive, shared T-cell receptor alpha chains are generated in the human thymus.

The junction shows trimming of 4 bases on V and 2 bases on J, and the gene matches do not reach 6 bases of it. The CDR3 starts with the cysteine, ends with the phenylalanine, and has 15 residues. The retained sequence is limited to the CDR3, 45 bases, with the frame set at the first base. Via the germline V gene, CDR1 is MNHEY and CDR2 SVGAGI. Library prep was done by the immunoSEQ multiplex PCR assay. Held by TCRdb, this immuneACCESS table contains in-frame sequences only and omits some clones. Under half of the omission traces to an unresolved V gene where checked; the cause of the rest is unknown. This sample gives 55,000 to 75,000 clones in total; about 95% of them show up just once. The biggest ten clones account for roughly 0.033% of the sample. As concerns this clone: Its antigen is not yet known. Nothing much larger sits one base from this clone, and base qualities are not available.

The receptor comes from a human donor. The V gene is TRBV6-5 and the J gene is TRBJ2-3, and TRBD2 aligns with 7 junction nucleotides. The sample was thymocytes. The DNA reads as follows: TGTGCCAGCAGTTCCCGGGACTACTTCACAGATACGCAGTATTTT. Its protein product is CASSSRDYFTDTQYF.